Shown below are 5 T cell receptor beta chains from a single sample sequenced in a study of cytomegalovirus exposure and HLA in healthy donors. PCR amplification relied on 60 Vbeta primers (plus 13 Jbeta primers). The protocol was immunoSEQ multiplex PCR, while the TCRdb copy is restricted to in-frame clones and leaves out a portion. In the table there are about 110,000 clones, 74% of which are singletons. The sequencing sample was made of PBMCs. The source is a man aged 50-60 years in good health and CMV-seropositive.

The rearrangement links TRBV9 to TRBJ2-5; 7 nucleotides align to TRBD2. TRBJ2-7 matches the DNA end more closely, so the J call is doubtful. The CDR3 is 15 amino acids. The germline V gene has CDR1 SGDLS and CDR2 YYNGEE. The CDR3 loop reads CASSAGSGTAYEQYF. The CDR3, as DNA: TGTGCCAGCAGCGCTGGGAGCGGGACTGCCTACGAGCAGTACTTC.

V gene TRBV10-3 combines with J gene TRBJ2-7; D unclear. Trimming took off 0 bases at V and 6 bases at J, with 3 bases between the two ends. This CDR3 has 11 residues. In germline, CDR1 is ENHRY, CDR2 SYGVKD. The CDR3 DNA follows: TGTGCCATCAGTGAGTCCGGCGAGCAGTACTTC. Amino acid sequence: CAISESGEQYF.

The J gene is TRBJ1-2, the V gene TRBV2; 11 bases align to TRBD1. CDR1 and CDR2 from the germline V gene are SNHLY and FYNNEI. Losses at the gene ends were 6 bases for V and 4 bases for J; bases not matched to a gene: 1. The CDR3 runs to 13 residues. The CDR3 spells CASRDRGLYGYTF. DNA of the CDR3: TGTGCCAGCAGGGACAGGGGGCTCTATGGCTACACCTTC.

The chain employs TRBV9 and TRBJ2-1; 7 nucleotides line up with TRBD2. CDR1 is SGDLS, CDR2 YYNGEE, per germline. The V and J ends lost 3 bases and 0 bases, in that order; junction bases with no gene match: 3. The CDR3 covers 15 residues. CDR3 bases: TGTGCCAGCAGCGCCGGGGGGAGCTCCTACAATGAGCAGTTCTTC. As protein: CASSAGGSSYNEQFF. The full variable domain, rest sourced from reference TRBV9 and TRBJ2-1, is DSGVTQTPKHLITATGQRVTLRCSPRSGDLSVYWYQQSLDQGLQFLIQYYNGEERAKGNILERFSAQQFPDLHSELNLSSLELGDSALYFCASSAGGSSYNEQFFGPGTRLTVL.

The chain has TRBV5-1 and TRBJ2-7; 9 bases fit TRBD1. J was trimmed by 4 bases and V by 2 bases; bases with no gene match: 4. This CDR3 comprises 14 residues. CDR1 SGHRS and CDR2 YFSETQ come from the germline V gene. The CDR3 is CASSFGTGRYEQYF. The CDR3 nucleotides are TGCGCCAGCAGCTTCGGGACAGGGAGGTACGAGCAGTACTTC.